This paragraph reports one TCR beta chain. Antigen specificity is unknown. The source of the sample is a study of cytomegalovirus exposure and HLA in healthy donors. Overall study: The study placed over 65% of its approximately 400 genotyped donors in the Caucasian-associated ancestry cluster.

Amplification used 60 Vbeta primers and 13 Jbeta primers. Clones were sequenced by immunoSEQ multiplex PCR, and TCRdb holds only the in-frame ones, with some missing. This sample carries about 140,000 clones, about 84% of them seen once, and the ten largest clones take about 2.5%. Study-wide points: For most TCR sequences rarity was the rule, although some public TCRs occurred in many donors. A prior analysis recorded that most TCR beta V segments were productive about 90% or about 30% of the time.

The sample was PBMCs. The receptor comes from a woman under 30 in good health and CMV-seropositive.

DNA for the CDR3: TGTGCCAGCAGCCTCCGACCCGGGACATACTACGAGCAGTACTTC. Translation: CASSLRPGTYYEQYF. This chain joins TRBV5-6 and TRBJ2-7; possibly TRBD1 for D (6 bases). Germline CDR1 SGHDT, CDR2 YYEEEE. V lost 4 bases and J 3 bases, leaving 17 bases between the germline ends. CDR3 length: 15 amino acids.